This TCR beta chain was recorded in a study of shared clonotypes between healthy human individuals. Assay: immunoSEQ multiplex PCR; the TCRdb copy retains only in-frame clones and omits some. The table records about 1.5 million clones, roughly 97% of them present only once. This TCR came from a man younger than 45 in good health. Material: naive CD4+ T cells sorted from blood. Noted subset: CD45RA+ positively selected.

The CDR3 bases are TGTGCCAGCTCACCGCCCGGGGGGAGCGGCAGCGGGGAGCTGTTTTTT. Translating gives CASSPPGGSGSGELFF. The chain links TRBV18 to TRBJ2-2, with TRBD2 matching over 7 bases. The V segment lost 3 bases and the J segment 7 bases; nucleotides outside the gene matches: 11. Germline assignment: CDR1 KGHSH and CDR2 LQKENI. The CDR3 has 16 amino acids. Together with reference TRBV18 and TRBJ2-2, the CDR3 gives the full variable domain: NAGVMQNPRHLVRRRGQEARLRCSPMKGHSHVYWYRQLPEEGLKFMVYLQKENIIDESGMPKERFSAEFPKEGPSILRIQQVVRGDSAAYFCASSPPGGSGSGELFFGEGSRLTVL.